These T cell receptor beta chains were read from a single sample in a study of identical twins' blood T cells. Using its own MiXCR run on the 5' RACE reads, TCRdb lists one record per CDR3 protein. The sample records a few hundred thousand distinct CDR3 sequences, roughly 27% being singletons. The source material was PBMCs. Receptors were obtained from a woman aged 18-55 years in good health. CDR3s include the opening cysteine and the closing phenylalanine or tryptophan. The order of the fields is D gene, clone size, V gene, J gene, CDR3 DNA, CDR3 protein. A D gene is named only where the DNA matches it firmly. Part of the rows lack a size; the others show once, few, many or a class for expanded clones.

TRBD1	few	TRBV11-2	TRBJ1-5	TGTGCCAGCAGCTTATTCCAGGGGGGTCAGCCCCAGCATTTT	CASSLFQGGQPQHF
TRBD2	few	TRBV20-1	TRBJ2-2	TGCAGTGCTTTGGGGGGTCCTAGCGGGAGAGCCGGGGAGCTGTTTTTT	CSALGGPSGRAGELFF
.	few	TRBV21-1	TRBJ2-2	TGTGCCAGCAACGACGGACTGAACACCGGGGAGCTGTTTTTT	CASNDGLNTGELFF
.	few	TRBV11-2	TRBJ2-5	TGTGCCAGCAGCTTAATTAGGGGACAAGAGACCCAGTACTTC	CASSLIRGQETQYF
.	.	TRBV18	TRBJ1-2	TGTGCCAGCTCACCCACTCCGAACGATCTTTATGGCTACACCTTC	CASSPTPNDLYGYTF
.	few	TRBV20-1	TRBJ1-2	TGCAGTGCCCGAGGACGTCGGGGGTCCTATGGCTACACCTTC	CSARGRRGSYGYTF
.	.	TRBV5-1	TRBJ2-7	TGCGCCAGCGGCCATCGGGACAACTACGAGCAGTACTTC	CASGHRDNYEQYF
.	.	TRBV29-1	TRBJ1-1	TGCAGCGTTGCCAGGGTAGGGAGGACTGAAGCTTTCTTT	CSVARVGRTEAFF
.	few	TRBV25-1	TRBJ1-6	TGTGCCAGCAGTGAAGAAGGTCGCTCCTATAATTCACCCCTCCACTTT	CASSEEGRSYNSPLHF
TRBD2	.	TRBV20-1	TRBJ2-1	TGCGGTGCTAGGGGACTAGCGTTCAATGAGCAGTTCTTC	CGARGLAFNEQFF
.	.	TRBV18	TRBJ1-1	TGTGCCAGCCCACCACACAGGGCGGCCACTGAAGCTTTCTTT	CASPPHRAATEAFF
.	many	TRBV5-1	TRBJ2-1	TGCGCCAGCAGCTTGGTCGCGGGGAGCTCCTACAATGAGCAGTTCTTC	CASSLVAGSSYNEQFF
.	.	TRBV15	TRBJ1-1	TGTGCCACCAGCAAGGGGGGGACTGAAGCTTTCTTT	CATSKGGTEAFF
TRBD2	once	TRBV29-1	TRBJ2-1	TGCAGCGTCTTAGGACTAGCGGGGCCTTCAACCTTTTCCTACAATGAGCAGTTCTTC	CSVLGLAGPSTFSYNEQFF